Following are 5 T cell receptor beta chains from one sample sequenced in a study of CD8+ T cells in alopecia areata. After isolation, RNA underwent reverse transcription to generate cDNA as the sequencing template. The protocol was immunoSEQ multiplex PCR, while the TCRdb copy is restricted to in-frame clones and leaves out a portion. Of approximately 98,000 clones in the sample, 50% to 70% were seen once. Source material: NKG2D-low CD8+ T cells sorted from blood. These receptors were taken from a human donor with alopecia areata.

The sample holds a few counts of this clone. The chain combines TRBV27 with TRBJ2-7; 11 bases are shared with TRBD2. The ends lost 6 bases at V and 5 bases at J; junction bases unmatched: 12. Germline assignment: CDR1 MNHEY and CDR2 SMNVEV (reference sequence). There are 16 residues in the CDR3. The CDR3 here is CASSPGLAGGRDEQYF. Written as DNA, the CDR3 is TGTGCCAGCAGCCCTGGGCTAGCGGGAGGACGCGACGAGCAGTACTTC.

This clone was observed a handful of times. This sequence joins TRBV14 and TRBJ2-1; 10 bases align to TRBD2. CDR3 length: 15 residues. The V and J ends lost 4 bases and 4 bases, in that order; junction bases with no gene match: 4. Germline CDR1 is SGHDN and CDR2 is FVKESK. CDR3 in amino acids: CASSRTSGLYNEQFF. In DNA, the CDR3 is TGTGCCAGCAGCCGGACTAGCGGTCTGTACAATGAGCAGTTCTTC.

The gene calls are TRBV28 and TRBJ2-7; D possibly corresponds to TRBD2 (6 bases). CDR3 size: 14 residues. Germline-derived CDR1 and CDR2 are MDHEN and SYDVKM. Trimming cost V 2 bases and J 2 bases, with 10 bases left between them. This chain's CDR3 is CASSLGGLPYEQYF. CDR3 bases: TGTGCCAGCAGTTTAGGAGGGCTTCCCTACGAGCAGTACTTC.

V and J are TRBV6-5 and TRBJ2-7; the D gene could be TRBD1 or TRBD2 (5 bases each). The CDR3 covers 14 residues. V lost 2 bases and J 4 bases, leaving 12 bases between the germline ends. The germline gives CDR1 MNHEY, CDR2 SVGAGI. The chain's CDR3 is CASSYGGKNYEQYF. CDR3 coding DNA: TGTGCCAGCAGTTACGGGGGAAAGAATTACGAGCAGTACTTC.

This chain joins TRBV2 and TRBJ2-7; 10 nucleotides agree with TRBD1. V gave up 7 bases and J gave up 5 bases; unmatched junction bases: 8. Per germline, CDR1 SNHLY and CDR2 FYNNEI. The CDR3 length is 14 residues. The CDR3 spells CASNPSTGGHEQYF. The CDR3 DNA is TGTGCCAGCAATCCTTCGACAGGGGGCCACGAGCAGTACTTC.